This TCR beta chain was documented in a study of blood T cell repertoires in COVID-19. Profiled with immunoSEQ multiplex PCR; TCRdb holds only in-frame clones, not every one. The sample includes about 110,000 clones, roughly 80% of them seen just once. This CDR3 is built from 15 residues. J is TRBJ2-1 and V is TRBV21-1; the listed D gene, TRBD2, was not tested against the DNA. TRBV21-1 is tagged as a pseudogene. The clonotype was recovered from a woman of 80 years or more with acute or convalescent COVID-19. Sequenced sample: peripheral blood. CDR3 in amino acids: CASSTSLSSYNEQFF. The CDR3 coding sequence is TGTGCCAGCAGCACAAGCCTAAGCTCCTACAATGAGCAGTTCTTC.